The rows below give T cell receptor beta chains drawn from one sample of a study of OX40 agonist ivuxolimab in advanced cancers. Generated by immunoSEQ multiplex PCR, the TCRdb table keeps only in-frame clones and is missing some. The repertoire holds about 68,000 clones, with 75% to 95% as singletons. The source material was CD4+ or CD8+ T cells sorted from blood, sampled in a trial of the OX40 agonist ivuxolimab. The receptors shown here come from an adult with an advanced solid tumor such as melanoma, head and neck, liver or kidney cancer. CDR3s include the opening cysteine and the closing phenylalanine or tryptophan. The order of the fields is V gene, J gene, D gene, clone size, CDR3 DNA, CDR3 protein. A D gene is named only where the DNA matches it firmly. Rows may omit the clone size; those that give it use once, few, many or a size class.

TRBV7-2	TRBJ2-3	-	-	TGTGCCAGCAGCTTATGGGACAGCACAGATACGCAGTATTTT	CASSLWDSTDTQYF
TRBV30	TRBJ1-5	-	-	TGTGCCTGGAGTACCGGGGCGAGTGGCAATCAGCCCCAGCATTTT	CAWSTGASGNQPQHF
TRBV4-3	TRBJ2-4	TRBD1	-	TGCGCCAGCAGCCGAGCAATGGGACAGGGGAACATTCAGTACTTC	CASSRAMGQGNIQYF
TRBV2	TRBJ2-7	-	-	TGTGCCAGCAGTGAAGCTCACGAATACGAGCAGTACTTC	CASSEAHEYEQYF
TRBV6-5	TRBJ1-1	TRBD1	-	TGTGCCAGCAGTTATCGCCGACAGGGGCCTTACACTGAAGCTTTCTTT	CASSYRRQGPYTEAFF
TRBV6-5	TRBJ1-3	TRBD1	-	TGTGCCAGCAGTTACGAAAACAGGGGATCTGGAAACACCATATATTTT	CASSYENRGSGNTIYF
TRBV29-1	TRBJ2-7	-	-	TGCAGCGTTTCTGACAGGAACTACGAGCAGTACTTC	CSVSDRNYEQYF
TRBV28	TRBJ2-7	-	once	TGTGCCAGCAGTTACGGACAGCGCTACGAGCAGTACTTC	CASSYGQRYEQYF
TRBV27	TRBJ1-1	-	-	TGTGCCAGCAAATGGTCTACAGGGATAAGGACTGAAGCTTTCTTT	CASKWSTGIRTEAFF
TRBV4-3	TRBJ1-1	-	-	TGCGCCAGCAGCCAAGAGTGGAACACTGAAGCTTTCTTT	CASSQEWNTEAFF
TRBV7-9	TRBJ2-1	-	-	TGTGCCAGCAGCTTAGAGGAAAGCGGCTACAATGAGCAGTTCTTC	CASSLEESGYNEQFF
TRBV9	TRBJ2-6	-	-	TGTGCCAGCAGCGTAGTCGGTTTGGGTCAACTCTCTGGGGCCAACGTCCTGACTTTC	CASSVVGLGQLSGANVLTF
TRBV28	TRBJ1-5	TRBD1	-	TGTGCCAGCACTCCAGGGGGGCCTAAAGTCAATCAGCCCCAGCATTTT	CASTPGGPKVNQPQHF
TRBV6-5	TRBJ2-1	-	-	TGTGCCAGCAGTTACGGGGACTCCAATGAGCAGTTCTTC	CASSYGDSNEQFF
TRBV7-8	TRBJ2-5	-	-	TGTGCCAGCAGCTTAGCTGCGGGCAGGCAAGAGACCCAGTACTTC	CASSLAAGRQETQYF
TRBV19	TRBJ1-1	TRBD1	few	TGTGCCAGTAGTATGAGGAGGACAGGAGACACTGAAGCTTTCTTT	CASSMRRTGDTEAFF
TRBV6-5	TRBJ1-2	TRBD1	-	TGTGCCAGCAGTAGGGACAGGGCATACTATGGCTACACCTTC	CASSRDRAYYGYTF
TRBV7-9	TRBJ2-1	-	-	TGTGCCAGCAGCTTAGAGGGCCTCCCCCACAATGAGCAGTTCTTC	CASSLEGLPHNEQFF
TRBV19	TRBJ2-2	-	-	TGTGCCAGTATTAGTGGGGCCTACACCGGGGAGCTGTTTTTT	CASISGAYTGELFF
TRBV2	TRBJ2-7	-	-	TGTGCCAGCAGTGAAGGAGCAGGTTTGGGCGAGCAGTACTTC	CASSEGAGLGEQYF
TRBV25-1	TRBJ1-1	-	once	TGTGCCAGCGGAGGGGGCACTGAAGCTTTCTTT	CASGGGTEAFF
TRBV19	TRBJ1-5	-	-	TGTGCCAGTAGGGACGGAGGCGAACAGCCCCAGCATTTT	CASRDGGEQPQHF
TRBV11-2	TRBJ1-1	-	-	TGTGCCAGCAGCTTAGGTTATGGAACGGGCACTTACACTGAAGCTTTCTTT	CASSLGYGTGTYTEAFF
TRBV2	TRBJ1-1	-	-	TGTGCCAGGAGGGGGGAGGACACTGAAGCTTTCTTT	CARRGEDTEAFF
TRBV9	TRBJ2-7	TRBD2	-	TGTGCCAGCAGCTTTTTCGGGGGGGCGGAGGATGAGCAGTACTTC	CASSFFGGAEDEQYF
TRBV5-4	TRBJ2-1	TRBD2	-	TGTGCCAGCAGCTTTTCGGGACTAGCGGGGGCTTACAATGAGCAGTTCTTC	CASSFSGLAGAYNEQFF
TRBV19	TRBJ1-2	-	-	TGTGCCAGTAAATCGACGGCGGGAGGCAACTATGGCTACACCTTC	CASKSTAGGNYGYTF
TRBV19	TRBJ1-1	-	-	TGTGCCAGTAGCCCGCAGGGCAACACTGAAGCTTTCTTT	CASSPQGNTEAFF
TRBV7-9	TRBJ2-5	-	-	TGTGCCAGCAGCCCCCCGGGGTCCGTTGGGACCCAGTACTTC	CASSPPGSVGTQYF
TRBV4-3	TRBJ2-7	-	-	TGCGCCAGCAGCCACCGGGACAACTACGAGCAGTACTTC	CASSHRDNYEQYF
TRBV13	TRBJ1-1	-	-	TGTGCCAGCAGCCTCGGGGCGGGTACTGAAGCTTTCTTT	CASSLGAGTEAFF
TRBV29-1	TRBJ1-1	-	few	TGCAGCGTTGATCGTCGGGGGACGAACACTGAAGCTTTCTTT	CSVDRRGTNTEAFF
TRBV7-2	TRBJ2-3	TRBD2	-	TGTGCCAGCAGCTTAGGTAGCGGGGGTGGAAAGTATTTT	CASSLGSGGGKYF
TRBV28	TRBJ2-5	-	-	TGTGCCAGCAGCCGAGGGACTTCTCCGGGAGAGACCCAGTACTTC	CASSRGTSPGETQYF
TRBV9	TRBJ2-2	TRBD2	-	TGTGCCAGCAGCGTAGGACTAGCGGGGACCCAAAGGGAGCTGTTTTTT	CASSVGLAGTQRELFF
TRBV19	TRBJ2-7	-	-	TGTGCCAGTAGTTCCGGGGTTTACGAGCAGTACTTC	CASSSGVYEQYF
TRBV29-1	TRBJ1-2	-	-	TGCAGCGTTGAAGCCACAGGGCTGTATTATGGCTACACCTTC	CSVEATGLYYGYTF
TRBV13	TRBJ2-1	TRBD2	-	TGTGCCAGCAGCTCCGGGACTAGCGGGTATTACAATGAGCAGTTCTTC	CASSSGTSGYYNEQFF
TRBV29-1	TRBJ2-6	TRBD1	-	TGCAGCGTTGTTCACAGGGGTTGGTCTGGGGCCAACGTCCTGACTTTC	CSVVHRGWSGANVLTF
TRBV6-5	TRBJ1-4	-	-	TGTGCCAGCAGTTTAGGGGAAACGGGCGAAAAACTGTTTTTT	CASSLGETGEKLFF
TRBV19	TRBJ1-6	-	-	TGTGCCAGTAGTATACAAGGACATTTTCGCCTAGACTCCTATAATTCACCCCTCCACTTT	CASSIQGHFRLDSYNSPLHF